The clone carrying this TCR beta chain showed up just a few times. Its antigen is undetermined. These data originate in a study of T cell repertoires in cytomegalovirus infection. About the study: Based on public TCR beta signatures, there were indications of CMV infection and of a matching HLA type. The study's findings and limits: Dominant in the ex vivo response were TCR beta clonotypes restricted by HLA-C and specific for CMV. Using cumulative public TCR beta family frequency, the authors identified those who carried CMV together with the relevant HLA.

Germline CDR1 MNHEY, CDR2 SVGAGI. The trim removed 3 bases at V and 4 bases at J, leaving 6 bases unmatched. This CDR3 has 17 amino acids. Each CDR3 protein is one row after TCRdb ran MiXCR on the reads. Of 600,000 to 800,000 distinct CDR3 sequences in the sample, roughly 24% were seen once. Sequencing was carried out using CD8+ T cells from PBMCs. This rearrangement joins TRBV6-5 to TRBJ2-3; 14 nucleotides line up with TRBD2. This clonotype was obtained from a human donor in good health (CMV status not recorded). Some clones in this sample may be carry-over from other donors' samples. The CDR3 DNA sequence: TGTGCCAGCAGTTATGGCGGACTAGCGGGGGGCCCAGATACGCAGTATTTT. Amino acids: CASSYGGLAGGPDTQYF.